This T cell receptor (beta chain) was recovered during a study of OX40 agonist ivuxolimab in advanced cancers. Across the study: With a range of about 23 to 90, age averaged approximately 64 years, and 75% to 90% were male.

Baseline, cycle 4 day 1, and cycle 7 day 1 were the blood sampling points. Study-wide results and limits: Compared with others, partial responders at 0.1-3.0 mg/kg displayed clonal expansion among the lowest. Expanded clones belonging to CD8+ T cells outnumbered, on average, those of CD4+.

A word on this clone: Its target is unknown.

The V end was cut by 4 bases, the J end by 6 bases, with 14 bases between. The CDR3 loop spans 14 amino acids. Germline V gene lookup returns CDR1 SGHDN and CDR2 FVKESK. Sequencing used immunoSEQ multiplex PCR; TCRdb keeps in-frame clones, though not all of them. The table includes approximately 55,000 clones, around 86% detected once. This TCR came from an adult with an advanced solid tumor such as melanoma, head and neck, liver or kidney cancer. The chain employs TRBV14 and TRBJ2-3, with D perhaps matching TRBD1 (6 bases). The sample here was CD4+ or CD8+ T cells sorted from blood, taken in a trial of the OX40 agonist ivuxolimab. The DNA for the CDR3 is TGTGCCAGCAGCCCAGGACAGCCACGGGATACGCAGTATTTT. Its protein product is CASSPGQPRDTQYF.